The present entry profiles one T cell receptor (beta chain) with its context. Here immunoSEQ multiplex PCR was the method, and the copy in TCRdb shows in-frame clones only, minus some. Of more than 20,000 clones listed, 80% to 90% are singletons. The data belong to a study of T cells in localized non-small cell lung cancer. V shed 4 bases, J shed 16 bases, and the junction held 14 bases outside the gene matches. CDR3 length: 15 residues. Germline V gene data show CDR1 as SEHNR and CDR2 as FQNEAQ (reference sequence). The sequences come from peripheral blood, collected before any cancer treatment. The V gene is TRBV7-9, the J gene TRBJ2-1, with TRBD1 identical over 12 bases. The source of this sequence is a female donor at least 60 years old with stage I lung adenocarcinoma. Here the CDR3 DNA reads TGTGCCAGCAGCTCGGGGACAGGGGGCCCAGGAGGGTCCTTCTTC. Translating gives CASSSGTGGPGGSFF.